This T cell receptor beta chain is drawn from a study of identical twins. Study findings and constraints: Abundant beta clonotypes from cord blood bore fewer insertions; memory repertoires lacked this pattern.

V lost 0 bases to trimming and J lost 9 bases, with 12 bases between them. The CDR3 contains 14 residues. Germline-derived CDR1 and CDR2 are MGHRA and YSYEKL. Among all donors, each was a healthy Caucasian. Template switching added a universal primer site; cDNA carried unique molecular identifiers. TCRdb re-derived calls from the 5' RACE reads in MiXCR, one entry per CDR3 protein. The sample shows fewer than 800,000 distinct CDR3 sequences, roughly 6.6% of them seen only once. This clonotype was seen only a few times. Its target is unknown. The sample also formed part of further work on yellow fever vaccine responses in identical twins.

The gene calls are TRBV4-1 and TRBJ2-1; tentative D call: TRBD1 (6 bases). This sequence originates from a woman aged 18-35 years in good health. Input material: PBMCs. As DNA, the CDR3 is TGCGCCAGCAGCCAAGATGGGGAAGGGGGTGAGCAGTTCTTC. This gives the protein CASSQDGEGGEQFF.